These 13 T cell receptor beta chains were sequenced from one sample in a study of glioma-infiltrating T cells. TCR alpha and beta CDR3 regions were amplified from RNA using iRepertoire nested multiplex PCR. TCRdb recomputed calls from the multiplex PCR reads with MiXCR, one row per CDR3 protein. The profile covers around 2,700 distinct CDR3 sequences, with around 35% appearing a single time and roughly 7.3% taken by the ten largest. The specimen was glioma tissue, nonneoplastic brain tissue, or PBMCs (not recorded which). The receptors here all came from a human donor with low-grade glioma or glioblastoma, undergoing nonglioma brain surgery, or in good health (not recorded which).

In its sample, this clonotype ranks as medium-sized (0.01 to 0.1%). The chain carries TRBV11-2 and TRBJ1-5, with D uncertain. Germline CDR1 reads SGHAT; CDR2 reads FQNNGV. The CDR3 extends over 13 amino acids. Trimming left V 2 bases short and J 1 base short, with 3 bases between. The CDR3 DNA reads as TGTGCCAGCAGCTTAACGAGCAATCAGCCCCAGCATTTT. Its protein is CASSLTSNQPQHF.

This clonotype appeared many times. The chain combines TRBV19 with TRBJ1-2; 7 nucleotides match TRBD1. CDR1 LNHDA and CDR2 SQIVND come from the germline V gene (reference sequence). J was trimmed by 1 base and V by 5 bases; bases with no gene match: 4. The length of the CDR3 is 14 residues. CDR3 loop: CASSPGTVNYGYTF. For the CDR3, the DNA is TGTGCCAGTAGTCCTGGGACAGTTAACTATGGCTACACCTTC.

The chain joins TRBV30 to TRBJ1-1, with 7 bases aligning to TRBD1. CDR1 is GTSNPN, CDR2 SVGIG, per germline (reference sequence). CDR3 length equals 15 residues. After removal of 0 bases from V and 4 bases from J, the junction contained 8 bases not matched to a gene. CDR3 protein: CAWSVPGGLGTEAFF. The CDR3 DNA is TGTGCCTGGAGTGTACCAGGGGGTTTAGGCACTGAAGCTTTCTTT. The full variable domain, with the rest looked up from reference TRBV30 and TRBJ1-1, is SQTIHQWPATLVQPVGSPLSLECTVEGTSNPNLYWYRQAAGRGLQLLFYSVGIGQISSEVPQNLSASRPQDRQFILSSKKLLLSDSGFYLCAWSVPGGLGTEAFFGQGTRLTVV.

In its sample, this clonotype ranks as medium-sized. The V call is TRBV7-2, the J call TRBJ2-7, with 7 bases lining up with TRBD1. Germline assignment: CDR1 SGHTA and CDR2 FQGNSA. This CDR3 spans 14 amino acids. V shed 5 bases, J shed 1 base, and the junction held 5 bases outside the gene matches. The CDR3 protein is CASSPGGWSYEQYF. The DNA for the CDR3 is TGTGCCAGCAGCCCAGGGGGTTGGTCCTACGAGCAGTACTTC.

For this clonotype: Mismatch with germline at one junction end may stem from a read error. The chain employs TRBV5-4 and TRBJ2-1; perhaps TRBD2 as D (6 bases). The CDR3 is 16 amino acids. Germline CDR1 reads SGHNT; CDR2 reads YYREEE (reference sequence). In nucleotides, the CDR3 is TGTGCCAGCAGCTTAGTGCCTGGCGGGGAGTACAATGGGCAGTTCTTC. Translated, it gives CASSLVPGGEYNGQFF.

As for this clonotype: The junction shows a germline mismatch at one end, possibly a read error. This chain joins TRBV29-1 and TRBJ1-2; no definite D call. From germline, CDR1 is SQVTM and CDR2 ANQGSEA. The CDR3 has 12 residues. CDR3 sequence (DNA): TGCAGCGTTGGAGGGAACAATTATGGCTACAACTTC. Its protein product is CSVGGNNYGYNF. Complete variable domain (other parts from reference TRBV29-1 and TRBJ1-2): SAVISQKPSRDICQRGTSLTIQCQVDSQVTMMFWYRQQPGQSLTLIATANQGSEATYESGFVIDKFPISRPNLTFSTLTVSNMSPEDSSIYLCSVGGNNYGYNFGSGTRLTVV.

About this clonotype itself: Since no conserved phenylalanine or tryptophan closes the CDR3, a read error is the likely cause. The DNA is omitted, as the CDR3 cannot be located on it reliably, and the CDR3 follows TCRdb's listing. V and J are TRBV4-1 and TRBJ2-1. Germline V CDR1 and CDR2: MGHRA, YSYEKL. The CDR3 extends over 12 residues, inclusive of both ends. CDR3 region: CASSQGLGEQLL.

By its share, this clonotype is medium-sized. The chain is built from TRBV4-1 and TRBJ1-1; D ambiguous. This CDR3 region has 15 residues. Germline V gene sequence: CDR1 MGHRA, CDR2 YSYEKL. Trimming shortened V by 1 base and J by 4 bases, and 13 bases separated the two germline ends. The CDR3 sequence is CASSQAPGLSTEAFF. The CDR3 nucleotides are TGCGCCAGCAGCCAAGCCCCCGGGCTGAGCACTGAAGCTTTCTTT.

This clonotype was counted ten times or more. CDR3 amino acids: CASSSLRGLAAPNEQFF. CDR3 nucleotide sequence: TGTGCCAGCAGCTCCCTAAGAGGACTAGCGGCTCCCAATGAGCAGTTCTTC. The genes are TRBV12-3 or TRBV12-4 and TRBJ2-1; 10 nucleotides align to TRBD2. The CDR3 is made up of 17 amino acids. V was pared by 6 bases and J by 6 bases, with 14 bases of the junction left unmatched.

This clonotype is medium-sized (0.01 to 0.1%). The genes are TRBV2 and TRBJ2-1, with no clear D. This CDR3 has 11 amino acids. Per germline, CDR1 SNHLY and CDR2 FYNNEI. V was trimmed by 4 bases and J by 8 bases, leaving 6 bases between them. The CDR3 spells CASSAGDEQFF. CDR3 DNA: TGTGCCAGCAGTGCCGGCGATGAGCAGTTCTTC.

In its sample, this clonotype is medium-sized. V and J are TRBV6-6 and TRBJ2-7, with 9 positions matching TRBD1. This CDR3 is built from 15 residues. J lost 2 bases, V lost 2 bases, and 4 bases had no gene match. Per the germline V gene, CDR1 is MNHNY and CDR2 is SVGAGI (reference sequence). CDR3 sequence (DNA): TGTGCCAGCAGTTACGCGACAGGGGGTCCCTACGAGCAGTACTTC. Amino acid sequence: CASSYATGGPYEQYF.

This clonotype is medium-sized by share. The CDR3 is CASSIAKATRGNTIYF. In DNA, the CDR3 is TGTGCCAGTAGTATCGCAAAAGCGACTAGGGGAAACACCATATATTTT. The V and J genes are TRBV19 and TRBJ1-3; the D is unclear. Germline CDR1 reads LNHDA; CDR2 reads SQIVND (reference sequence). The V end was cut by 3 bases, the J end by 4 bases, with 16 bases between. The CDR3 runs to 16 residues.

In its sample, this clonotype ranks as medium-sized. The chain carries TRBV11-2 and TRBJ1-2; D gene unclear. The CDR3 sequence is 17 residues long. Trimming took 1 base from V and 7 from J, leaving 22 bases between them. CDR1 and CDR2 from the germline V gene are SGHAT and FQNNGV. CDR3 in DNA: TGTGCCAGCAGCTTAGGTCTTCCGGGCGCACTCTGGCGTGGCTACACCTTC. Amino acid sequence: CASSLGLPGALWRGYTF.